These 28 T cell receptor beta chains originate from one sample sequenced in a study of T cell repertoires in aging, cancer and after chemotherapy. TRB rearrangements spanning V, D and J were amplified using mixed TRB-A/B primers. TCRdb reprocessed the multiplex PCR reads via MiXCR and lists one record per CDR3 protein. The table has roughly 9,900 distinct CDR3 sequences, about 31% seen once; the top ten hold 3.2%. Peripheral blood genomic DNA, not sorted cells or RNA, was the template. Sequencing was carried out using blood. Receptors originate from a human donor in good health.

This clonotype appeared a few times. This chain connects TRBV19 to TRBJ1-4; D gene ambiguous. Germline V gene sequence: CDR1 LNHDA, CDR2 SQIVND (reference sequence). Trimming removed 0 bases at V and 7 bases at J, with 12 bases between. The CDR3 covers 15 residues. The CDR3 sequence is CASSIEASSGEKLFF. CDR3 in DNA: TGTGCCAGTAGTATAGAGGCCAGCTCCGGTGAAAAACTGTTTTTT.

The chain employs TRBV6-5 and TRBJ1-6; TRBD1 matches at 7 bases. The V and J ends lost 0 bases and 7 bases, in that order; junction bases with no gene match: 15. The CDR3 contains 19 residues. The germline V gene has CDR1 MNHEY and CDR2 SVGAGI. CDR3 residues: CASSYSGSDRIDINSPLHF. The CDR3 nucleotides are TGTGCCAGCAGTTACTCTGGCTCGGACAGGATAGACATCAATTCACCCCTCCACTTT.

This clonotype was counted a few times. The gene calls are TRBV7-2 and TRBJ2-5; no firm D call. Between the trimmed V and J ends, which lost 3 bases and 7 bases, there was a span of 15 bases. This CDR3 has 14 residues. From germline, CDR1 is SGHTA and CDR2 FQGNSA. Written as DNA, the CDR3 is TGTGCCAGCAGCTTCAGGCCCTCTTTGGGGACCCAGTACTTC. It codes for CASSFRPSLGTQYF.

The chain employs TRBV5-6 and TRBJ1-2; D is undetermined. Between the trimmed V and J ends, which lost 2 bases and 5 bases, there was a span of 13 bases. The CDR3 covers 14 residues. Germline loops: CDR1 SGHDT, CDR2 YYEEEE. Here the CDR3 reads CASSFRSSGYGYTF. The CDR3 DNA follows: TGTGCCAGCAGCTTTAGGTCCTCGGGGTATGGCTACACCTTC.

In this sample, this clonotype turned up a few times. The CDR3 sequence is CSVPGQGAATDTQYF. In nucleotides, the CDR3 is TGCAGCGTTCCGGGACAGGGGGCAGCCACAGATACGCAGTATTTT. The chain carries TRBV29-1 and TRBJ2-3, with 12 positions matching TRBD1. The length of the CDR3 is 15 residues. Germline V gives CDR1 SQVTM, CDR2 ANQGSEA. The junction had 5 bases not matched to a gene; V was cut back by 5 bases and J by 2 bases.

The chain employs TRBV12-3 or TRBV12-4 and TRBJ1-1; D is ambiguous. V gave up 5 bases and J gave up 1 base, with 5 bases separating them. The CDR3 is 12 amino acids. CDR3 region: CASSLKNTEAFF. CDR3 nucleotides: TGTGCCAGCAGTCTTAAGAACACTGAAGCTTTCTTT.

CDR3 protein: CASSVGQGNTEAFF. Written as DNA, the CDR3 is TGTGCCAGCAGTGTGGGACAGGGGAACACTGAAGCTTTCTTT. V usage is TRBV6-5 and J usage is TRBJ1-1; 9 nucleotides align to TRBD1. The CDR3 has 14 amino acids. With V trimmed by 5 bases and J by 1 base, 2 bases remained unmatched. Germline V gene data show CDR1 as MNHEY and CDR2 as SVGAGI.

This clonotype rates as medium-sized (0.01 to 0.1%). V gene TRBV29-1 combines with J gene TRBJ1-1, with 9 bases fitting TRBD1. This CDR3 has 13 residues. Germline V lookup: CDR1 SQVTM, CDR2 ANQGSEA. J was trimmed by 7 bases and V by 7 bases; bases with no gene match: 10. Written as DNA, the CDR3 is TGCAGCGGTGTGGACAGGGGCCTTATTGAAGCTTTCTTT. Amino acids: CSGVDRGLIEAFF.

This clonotype was detected a few times. This chain joins TRBV6-6 and TRBJ2-6; 7 bases are a match to TRBD2. Germline trimming cut 0 bases from V and 4 bases from J; bases unmatched to any gene: 0. Germline V lookup: CDR1 MNHNY, CDR2 SVGAGI (reference sequence). CDR3 size: 15 residues. The CDR3 region is CASSYSGGGANVLTF. The CDR3 DNA sequence: TGTGCCAGCAGTTACTCGGGGGGGGGGGCCAACGTCCTGACTTTC.

The rearrangement uses TRBV20-1 and TRBJ1-2; D is undetermined. Deletions cut 1 base from V and 4 bases from J, with 7 bases between. The CDR3 extends over 12 amino acids. The germline CDR1 and CDR2 sequences are DFQATT and SNEGSKA (reference sequence). For the CDR3, the DNA is TGCAGTGCTAGAGTAGGCGGCTATGGCTACACCTTC. Amino acids: CSARVGGYGYTF.

The chain carries TRBV11-3 and TRBJ2-1; D possibly matches TRBD1 or TRBD2 (5 bases each). The germline V and J ends were trimmed by 6 bases and 2 bases, with 14 bases remaining between them. The CDR3 sequence is 15 residues long. Germline-derived CDR1 and CDR2 are SGHNT and YENEEA. The CDR3, as DNA: TGTGCCAGCAGTCTATCGGGGCCGCCCTACAATGAGCAGTTCTTC. This sequence encodes CASSLSGPPYNEQFF.

V gene TRBV20-1 combines with J gene TRBJ2-1, with TRBD1 matching over 8 bases. Unmatched junction bases numbered 3, after V lost 0 bases and J lost 2 bases. Germline-derived CDR1 and CDR2 are DFQATT and SNEGSKA (reference sequence). CDR3 length: 15 residues. For the CDR3, the DNA is TGCAGTGCTAGAGACCGGACAGGGCCCTACAATGAGCAGTTCTTC. This gives the protein CSARDRTGPYNEQFF.

Note on this clonotype: One end of the junction fails to match germline, which may point to a read error. The V call is TRBV11-3, the J call TRBJ2-7; possible D gene TRBD1, 6 bases. Germline V lookup: CDR1 SGHNT, CDR2 YENEEA. This CDR3 is built from 17 residues. This CDR3 reads CVSSPTTTGPAVYEQYF. In DNA, the CDR3 is TGTGTCAGCAGCCCGACCACGACAGGACCCGCCGTCTACGAGCAGTACTTC.

The gene calls are TRBV6-1 and TRBJ1-5; D possibly corresponds to TRBD1 (6 bases). Germline assignment: CDR1 MNHNS and CDR2 SASEGT. Trimming took off 5 bases at V and 4 bases at J, with 15 bases between the two ends. The CDR3 is 15 amino acids. CDR3 in amino acids: CASSNTGSDNQPQHF. CDR3 in DNA: TGTGCCAGCAGTAACACAGGGTCAGATAATCAGCCCCAGCATTTT.

This chain uses TRBV6-5 with TRBJ2-7, with D perhaps given as TRBD1 or TRBD2 (5 bases each). Germline V gene data show CDR1 as MNHEY and CDR2 as SVGAGI. The V gene lost 2 bases and the J gene lost 1 base, with 12 bases spanning the gap. The CDR3 sequence is 15 residues long. In DNA, the CDR3 is TGTGCCAGCAGTTACGGCGACAGAGGGTCCTACGAGCAGTACTTC. Translating it yields CASSYGDRGSYEQYF.

V and J are TRBV5-5 and TRBJ1-1, with D perhaps TRBD1 (6 bases). The CDR3 consists of 14 residues. V shed 4 bases and J shed 1 base, with 11 bases lying between them. The germline V gene has CDR1 SGHKS and CDR2 YYEKEE (reference sequence). CDR3 bases: TGTGCCAGCAGCCTAGGACAGCCGAACACTGAAGCTTTCTTT. Its protein product is CASSLGQPNTEAFF.

V gene TRBV10-3 combines with J gene TRBJ2-7; 12 bases align to TRBD1. CDR1 and CDR2 (germline): ENHRY, SYGVKD. CDR3 size: 14 residues. Germline trimming cut 6 bases from V and 6 bases from J; bases unmatched to any gene: 6. The CDR3 loop reads CAIRSGTGGSEQYF. CDR3 DNA sequence: TGTGCCATCAGGTCCGGGACAGGGGGCAGCGAGCAGTACTTC.

This clonotype was picked up a small number of times. The genes are TRBV6-1 and TRBJ1-2, with a tentative D call TRBD1 (6 bases). This CDR3 comprises 17 residues. CDR1 and CDR2 from the germline V gene are MNHNS and SASEGT. Trimming pared 5 bases from V and 9 bases from J, leaving 28 bases between. CDR3 loop: CASSYPPRPNREKSYTF. CDR3 in DNA: TGTGCCAGCAGTTACCCCCCCCGCCCCAACAGGGAAAAGAGCTACACCTTC.

This rearrangement joins TRBV6-2 or TRBV6-3 to TRBJ2-1, with TRBD2 identical over 9 bases. V trimming: 6 bases; J trimming: 8 bases; junction bases outside the gene matches: 20. Germline V gene lookup returns CDR1 MNHEY and CDR2 SVGEGT. The CDR3 spans 18 residues. DNA of the CDR3: TGTGCCAGCAGCCCCAGCGGGAGGTCTTTCCTTCTGGGCCATGAGCAGTTCTTC. Its translation: CASSPSGRSFLLGHEQFF.

The V gene is TRBV6-5, the J gene TRBJ1-2; no clear D. CDR3 length equals 16 residues. CDR1 is MNHEY and CDR2 is SVGAGI in the germline V gene. V was trimmed by 0 bases and J by 6 bases, leaving 17 bases between them. CDR3 nucleotide sequence: TGTGCCAGCAGTTACTCGAGGTCGGGCCCCTCGGATGGCTACACCTTC. Translation gives CASSYSRSGPSDGYTF.

The V gene is TRBV7-6, the J gene TRBJ2-1; D is unresolved. The CDR3 sequence is 16 residues long. V lost 0 bases, J lost 2 bases, and 11 bases lay in between. Germline CDR1 and CDR2: SGHVS and FNYEAQ. The CDR3 reads CASSLAPATAYNEQFF. CDR3 coding DNA: TGTGCCAGCAGCTTAGCTCCAGCGACGGCCTACAATGAGCAGTTCTTC. The full variable domain, in which reference TRBV7-6 and TRBJ2-1 provide the parts outside the CDR3, is GAGVSQSPRYKVTKRGQDVALRCDPISGHVSLYWYRQALGQGPEFLTYFNYEAQQDKSGLPNDRFSAERPEGSISTLTIQRTEQRDSAMYRCASSLAPATAYNEQFFGPGTRLTVL.

The sample holds one count of this clonotype. The gene calls are TRBV20-1 and TRBJ1-3, with TRBD1 as a possible D gene (6 bases). Deletions cut 0 bases from V and 4 bases from J, with 13 bases between. Germline V lookup: CDR1 DFQATT, CDR2 SNEGSKA (reference sequence). The CDR3 has 15 amino acids. CDR3 sequence: CSARDPAGTGNTIYF. CDR3 DNA: TGCAGTGCTAGAGATCCCGCAGGGACAGGAAACACCATATATTTT.

This clonotype is labeled medium-sized (0.01 to 0.1%). The V gene is TRBV30, the J gene TRBJ2-1; D unresolved. The CDR3 extends over 13 amino acids. CDR1 GTSNPN and CDR2 SVGIG come from the germline V gene (reference sequence). Between the trimmed V and J ends, which lost 4 bases and 8 bases, there was a span of 15 bases. Here the CDR3 reads CAWKGSSVDEQFF. DNA for the CDR3: TGTGCCTGGAAAGGATCGAGCGTCGATGAGCAGTTCTTC.

V gene TRBV6-5 combines with J gene TRBJ1-6; D ambiguous. V was pared by 5 bases and J by 0 bases, with 11 bases between. CDR1 and CDR2 (germline): MNHEY, SVGAGI. The CDR3 runs 16 residues. Written as DNA, the CDR3 is TGTGCCAGCAGTGAAGTGCACAGCTCCTATAATTCACCCCTCCACTTT. It yields the protein CASSEVHSSYNSPLHF.

This clonotype was observed a few times. This rearrangement joins TRBV5-6 to TRBJ1-6; D is unclear. CDR1 SGHDT and CDR2 YYEEEE come from the germline V gene. V lost 4 bases and J lost 3, with 11 bases in between. The CDR3 has 15 amino acids. The CDR3 region is CASSPESLYNSPLHF. The CDR3 DNA reads TGTGCCAGCAGCCCGGAGAGCCTCTATAATTCACCCCTCCACTTT.

This clonotype was seen only a few times. The genes are TRBV6-5 and TRBJ1-5; unclear D gene. Germline V gene data show CDR1 as MNHEY and CDR2 as SVGAGI. CDR3 size: 13 residues. Deletions cut 7 bases from V and 1 base from J, with 8 bases between. The CDR3 sequence is CASTQASNQPQHF. The CDR3 coding sequence is TGTGCCAGCACCCAAGCAAGCAATCAGCCCCAGCATTTT.

This chain joins TRBV7-9 and TRBJ2-3; unclear D gene. V was pared by 4 bases and J by 0 bases, with 14 bases between. The CDR3 covers 16 residues. CDR1 SEHNR and CDR2 FQNEAQ come from the germline V gene (reference sequence). CDR3 residues: CASSWPDGASTDTQYF. DNA for the CDR3: TGTGCCAGCAGCTGGCCCGACGGAGCTAGCACAGATACGCAGTATTTT.

CDR3 sequence reads: CASSLTGVSTNEKLFF. CDR3 nucleotide sequence: TGTGCCAGCAGTTTGACAGGGGTTTCAACTAATGAAAAACTGTTTTTT. V is TRBV27 and J is TRBJ1-4, with TRBD1 matching 8 bases. The CDR3 spans 16 residues. With V trimmed by 3 bases and J by 0 bases, 3 bases remained unmatched. The germline V gene encodes CDR1 MNHEY and CDR2 SMNVEV (reference sequence).